A selection of T cell receptor beta chains follows, all from one sample in a study of blood T cell repertoires in COVID-19. Assay used: immunoSEQ multiplex PCR; TCRdb lists only in-frame clones, some missing. The profile shows about 480,000 clones, roughly 88% of them singletons. Sequenced input: PBMCs or T cells enriched from blood (not recorded which). The source of these receptors is a woman aged 40 to 55 who had recovered from COVID-19. Each CDR3 is given with its conserved first and last residue. Each record gives: D gene, J gene, clone size, V gene, CDR3 DNA, CDR3 protein. A D gene is named only where the DNA matches it firmly. Rows may omit the clone size; those that give it use once, few, many or a size class.

d_call: .; j_call: TRBJ1-5; clone_size: .; v_call: TRBV4-1; cdr3_nt: TGCGCCAGCAGCCAAGCAAGCAATCAGCCCCAGCATTTT; cdr3_aa: CASSQASNQPQHF
d_call: .; j_call: TRBJ2-2; clone_size: .; v_call: TRBV5-1; cdr3_nt: TGCGCCAGCAGCTTGGACGGGGGGCAGGTCACCGGGGAGCTGTTTTTT; cdr3_aa: CASSLDGGQVTGELFF
d_call: TRBD2; j_call: TRBJ2-1; clone_size: .; v_call: TRBV6-1; cdr3_nt: TGTGCCAGCAGTGAAGCGCTGGTAGCGGGAGGGGTCTACAATGAGCAGTTCTTC; cdr3_aa: CASSEALVAGGVYNEQFF
d_call: .; j_call: TRBJ1-3; clone_size: .; v_call: TRBV10-3; cdr3_nt: TGTGCCATCAGGGCAGGAGGAAACACCATATATTTT; cdr3_aa: CAIRAGGNTIYF
d_call: TRBD1; j_call: TRBJ1-1; clone_size: .; v_call: TRBV14; cdr3_nt: TGTGCCAGCAGCCATGTGGCAGGGGGCTATCAGAACACTGAAGCTTTCTTT; cdr3_aa: CASSHVAGGYQNTEAFF
d_call: .; j_call: TRBJ2-7; clone_size: .; v_call: TRBV6-1; cdr3_nt: TGTGCCAGCAGTGAATATTGGGCCGTAGACTACGAGCAGTACTTC; cdr3_aa: CASSEYWAVDYEQYF
d_call: .; j_call: TRBJ2-7; clone_size: .; v_call: TRBV27; cdr3_nt: TGTGCCAGCAGTTATTTGCGTTCCGTCCGGGACGAGCAGTACTTC; cdr3_aa: CASSYLRSVRDEQYF
d_call: .; j_call: TRBJ1-5; clone_size: .; v_call: TRBV5-6; cdr3_nt: TGTGCCAGCAGCTCGGGGAGGGATCAGCCCCAGCATTTT; cdr3_aa: CASSSGRDQPQHF
d_call: .; j_call: TRBJ1-6; clone_size: .; v_call: TRBV6-1; cdr3_nt: TGTGCCAGCAGTGAATTTACGGCGCGGAATTCACCCCTCCACTTT; cdr3_aa: CASSEFTARNSPLHF
d_call: .; j_call: TRBJ2-3; clone_size: .; v_call: TRBV24-1; cdr3_nt: TGTGCCACCAGTGATTGGACCAGCGGAGATACGCAGTATTTT; cdr3_aa: CATSDWTSGDTQYF
d_call: TRBD1; j_call: TRBJ2-2; clone_size: .; v_call: TRBV18; cdr3_nt: TGTGCCAGCTTCACAGGCCCGCGACAGGGTAAAAACACCGGGGAGCTGTTTTTT; cdr3_aa: CASFTGPRQGKNTGELFF
d_call: .; j_call: TRBJ2-2; clone_size: .; v_call: TRBV5-6; cdr3_nt: TGTGCCAGCAGCTTGCTATCGGGGGGCAGTGACACCGGGGAGCTGTTTTTT; cdr3_aa: CASSLLSGGSDTGELFF
d_call: .; j_call: TRBJ1-1; clone_size: .; v_call: TRBV25-1; cdr3_nt: TGTGCCAGCACTCAGTTGAACACTGAAGCTTTCTTT; cdr3_aa: CASTQLNTEAFF
d_call: .; j_call: TRBJ1-2; clone_size: .; v_call: TRBV30; cdr3_nt: TGTGCCTGGGGGGGAGGGGCCTATGGCTACACCTTC; cdr3_aa: CAWGGGAYGYTF
d_call: TRBD1; j_call: TRBJ1-5; clone_size: once; v_call: TRBV19; cdr3_nt: TGTGCCAGTACCCCTGGACAGGGGGTTCAGCCCCAGCATTTT; cdr3_aa: CASTPGQGVQPQHF
d_call: .; j_call: TRBJ1-2; clone_size: .; v_call: TRBV6-5; cdr3_nt: TGTGCCAGCAGGTCGTCAGGGGTCTATGGCTACACCTTC; cdr3_aa: CASRSSGVYGYTF
d_call: TRBD1; j_call: TRBJ1-2; clone_size: .; v_call: TRBV28; cdr3_nt: TGTGCCAGCACCCGACAGGGAGAGTTCTCATATGGCTACACCTTC; cdr3_aa: CASTRQGEFSYGYTF
d_call: TRBD1; j_call: TRBJ2-1; clone_size: .; v_call: TRBV15; cdr3_nt: TGTGCCACCAGCAGAGATCCGGCAGAGACAGGGATAACTAATGAGCAGTTCTTC; cdr3_aa: CATSRDPAETGITNEQFF
d_call: .; j_call: TRBJ1-1; clone_size: .; v_call: TRBV13; cdr3_nt: TGTGCCAGCAGCTCAGAGGATGGGAACACTGAAGCTTTCTTT; cdr3_aa: CASSSEDGNTEAFF
d_call: .; j_call: TRBJ1-1; clone_size: .; v_call: TRBV29-1; cdr3_nt: TGCAGCGTCGCAGGGATTAACACTGAAGCTTTCTTT; cdr3_aa: CSVAGINTEAFF
d_call: TRBD2; j_call: TRBJ2-3; clone_size: .; v_call: TRBV10-3; cdr3_nt: TGTGCCATCAGTGAGTCCCAGGGACTAGCGGGAAGCACAGATACGCAGTATTTT; cdr3_aa: CAISESQGLAGSTDTQYF
d_call: TRBD1; j_call: TRBJ1-4; clone_size: .; v_call: TRBV3-1/TRBV3-2; cdr3_nt: TGTGCCAGCAGCCAAGCGGGGACAGGCTCTAATGAAAAACTGTTTTTT; cdr3_aa: CASSQAGTGSNEKLFF
d_call: .; j_call: TRBJ1-5; clone_size: once; v_call: TRBV6-5; cdr3_nt: TGTGCCAGCAGTTCTCAGGGTTATAGCAATCAGCCCCAGCATTTT; cdr3_aa: CASSSQGYSNQPQHF
d_call: TRBD1; j_call: TRBJ2-5; clone_size: .; v_call: TRBV5-1; cdr3_nt: TGCGCCAGCAGCCCGACAGGGTCGCAAGAGACCCAGTACTTC; cdr3_aa: CASSPTGSQETQYF
d_call: TRBD1; j_call: TRBJ1-2; clone_size: .; v_call: TRBV5-4; cdr3_nt: TGTGCCAGCACCGATACTAAGCAGGGGGCCTGGGGCTACACCTTC; cdr3_aa: CASTDTKQGAWGYTF
d_call: TRBD1; j_call: TRBJ1-3; clone_size: .; v_call: TRBV5-1; cdr3_nt: TGCGCCAGCAGCCGGGGGTTAGGGGGCGGTGAAAACACCATATATTTT; cdr3_aa: CASSRGLGGGENTIYF
d_call: .; j_call: TRBJ1-1; clone_size: once; v_call: TRBV6-5; cdr3_nt: TGTGCCAGCTTTGGCGCGGTGAACACTGAAGCTTTCTTT; cdr3_aa: CASFGAVNTEAFF
d_call: TRBD1; j_call: TRBJ2-5; clone_size: .; v_call: TRBV3-1/TRBV3-2; cdr3_nt: TGTGCCAGCAGCCAGAACAGGGGGTACCAAGAGACCCAGTACTTC; cdr3_aa: CASSQNRGYQETQYF
d_call: TRBD2; j_call: TRBJ2-1; clone_size: .; v_call: TRBV6-1; cdr3_nt: TGTGCCAGCAGTGAAAGAGCGGGAGGGACAAATGAGCAGTTCTTC; cdr3_aa: CASSERAGGTNEQFF
d_call: .; j_call: TRBJ2-7; clone_size: .; v_call: TRBV10-1; cdr3_nt: TGCGCCAGCAGTACTAGGGACTGGGAAGAGCAGTACTTC; cdr3_aa: CASSTRDWEEQYF
d_call: .; j_call: TRBJ1-5; clone_size: .; v_call: TRBV2; cdr3_nt: TGTGCCAGCAGTTTTCGTACTGAACTGCATTTT; cdr3_aa: CASSFRTELHF
d_call: TRBD2; j_call: TRBJ2-5; clone_size: .; v_call: TRBV7-9; cdr3_nt: TGTGCCAGCAGCCGGGGACTACTTGAGACCCAGTACTTC; cdr3_aa: CASSRGLLETQYF